This T cell receptor beta chain was observed in a study of cytomegalovirus exposure and HLA in healthy donors. General study points: Upon later analysis, TCR association rates were observed to vary by HLA locus, being highest for DRB1 and lowest for HLA-C. High sensitivity and specificity were reportedly achieved when the classifier diagnosed cytomegalovirus status.

Donors sampled were nominally healthy, though unrecorded immune exposures were likely. PCR used 60 Vbeta primers and 13 Jbeta primers. Libraries were prepared by immunoSEQ multiplex PCR; TCRdb keeps only in-frame clonotypes and omits some of them. The sample includes over 150,000 clones, 75% to 90% of them seen just once. Comments on this clone: Its cognate antigen is unknown.

Germline V gene lookup returns CDR1 MGHRA and CDR2 YSYEKL. CDR3 size: 17 residues. J was trimmed by 5 bases and V by 3 bases; bases with no gene match: 15. The chain carries TRBV4-1 and TRBJ1-1; 7 bases map to TRBD1. The TCR comes from a boy aged 2 to 10 in good health and CMV-seronegative. Sequencing was carried out using PBMCs. The CDR3 nucleotides are TGCGCCAGCAGCCAGAACAGGGGTTTGGGGGATCAGACTGAAGCTTTCTTT. Its translation is CASSQNRGLGDQTEAFF.